The subject of this entry is one T cell receptor (beta chain). In its sample, this clonotype was seen a few times. Its antigen remains undetermined. No quality values exist for individual bases; no much larger clone is one base distant. This record comes from a study of blood T cells in healthy people across ages (dated by TCRdb to the mid-2010s). In the study overall: In model experiments, roughly one uniquely barcoded TCR beta cDNA molecule per two T cells was captured by template switching. Age-related changes in TCR beta repertoire diversity were measured in the study by deep sequencing normalized with unique cDNA molecular identifiers. For two donors (one aged 18 to 29 and one aged 80 or older), the study analyzed two additional independent replicas of 1 million unique cDNA reads from the same blood draw. Four age groups were formed from the donors: young (average about 16 years), middle-aged (approximately 40), aged (about 62) and long-lived (around 80). To avoid experimental bias, donors of different ages were randomly spread across the sequencing lanes. Overall study outcomes, separate from this receptor: Because the CMV infection status of the donors was unknown, age-related changes in expanded clonotypes may potentially have been confounded. Total diversity estimates from one million sequenced T cells were considered lower bounds and underestimates. As age increased, observed TCR beta diversity per million T cells dropped in a roughly linear way, and a significant reduction was already evident by age about 36. The percentage of naive T cells measured by flow cytometry correlated strongly with observed TCR beta diversity. Compared with the aged group, the long-lived group had more naive CD4+ T cells, fewer expanded clones and increased TCR diversity, a pattern suggesting age selection. Because profiling used bulk unsorted PBMCs, naive and antigen-experienced compartments could not be compared conclusively.

Systemically healthy Caucasian individuals from Russia, some 40 in total and aged roughly 6 to 100 years, were included as donors. Each donor gave 8 to 10 milliliters of peripheral blood, collected into EDTA-treated Vacutainer tubes. Ficoll-Paque density-gradient centrifugation was used to isolate PBMCs, with at least 7 million obtained per sample. Total RNA was extracted from PBMCs with Trizol reagent, with at least 5.5 micrograms obtained per sample. For every donor, flow cytometry on a PBMC aliquot measured the percentage of naive CD45RAhigh/CD27high T cells. Library generation was performed with 5' RACE. Sequencing was carried out with an Illumina HiSeq 2500. A second PCR of about 7 to 12 cycles was run with a J-beta primer mix and a sample-barcoded 5' primer. Each TCR beta cDNA molecule received a unique molecular identifier from a template-switch 5' adaptor carrying 12 random nucleotides. Each sample yielded at least 2.5 million CDR3-containing paired-end reads. First-strand cDNA synthesis was performed from all RNA using the Mint cDNA synthesis kit, with priming by a TRBC-specific oligonucleotide. Following uracil-DNA glycosylase treatment, all cDNA underwent a first 18-cycle PCR with the universal primers M1SS and BC2_uni_R. For the original study's pipeline: Each sample was normalized by randomly selecting 1 million high-quality reads, each carrying a distinct molecular identifier. Instead of being binned into consensus sequences, reads with shared molecular identifiers were discarded. MiTCR, set to a Q25 quality threshold and the strictest error-elimination algorithm, was used for CDR3 identification, clonotype clustering and error correction. A nonparametric unseen species model using Euler transformation provided a lower-bound estimate of total TCR beta diversity. TCRdb reanalyzed the raw reads on its own, using fastp at Q25 for trimming and MiXCR for clone calling, and kept in-frame beta chains. Identical CDR3 proteins give one entry, which carries the most common genes and DNA. The V and J calls, along with clone size, are taken from TCRdb and not from the paper's own processing. This sample comprises about 570,000 distinct CDR3 sequences, 25% to 30% of them detected only once. The top ten clones comprise approximately 17% of the sample.

For CDR1 and CDR2, the germline V gene lists SGHDN and FVKESK. Reading from cysteine to phenylalanine, the CDR3 counts 16 amino acids. Only CDR3 DNA is held: 48 bases, read in frame from base 1. The V and J ends are trimmed by 0 bases and 0 bases, leaving 9 bases between them. The source material was blood. The sequence came from a woman in her 70s in good health. Here the chain combines TRBV14 and TRBJ2-1; a confident D gene designation cannot be given. The nucleotide sequence is given as TGTGCCAGCAGCCAAGATGGAGAGTACTCCTACAATGAGCAGTTCTTC. It translates to CASSQDGEYSYNEQFF. Here the CDR3 is joined to the reference TRBV14 and TRBJ2-1 genes, and the full variable domain is: EAGVTQFPSHSVIEKGQTVTLRCDPISGHDNLYWYRRVMGKEIKFLLHFVKESKQDESGMPNNRFLAERTGGTYSTLKVQPAELEDSGVYFCASSQDGEYSYNEQFFGPGTRLTVL.